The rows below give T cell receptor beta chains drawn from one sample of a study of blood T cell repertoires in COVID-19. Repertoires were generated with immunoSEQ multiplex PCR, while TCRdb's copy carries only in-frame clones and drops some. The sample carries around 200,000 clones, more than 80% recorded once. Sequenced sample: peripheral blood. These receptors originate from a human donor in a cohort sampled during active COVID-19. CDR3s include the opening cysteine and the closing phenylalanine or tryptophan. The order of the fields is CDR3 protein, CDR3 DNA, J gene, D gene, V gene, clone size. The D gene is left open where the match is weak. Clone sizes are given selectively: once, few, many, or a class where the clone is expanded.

cdr3_aa: CASSFGQGRFTGELFF
cdr3_nt: TGTGCCAGTAGCTTCGGACAGGGAAGGTTCACCGGGGAGCTGTTTTTT
j_call: TRBJ2-2
d_call: TRBD1
v_call: TRBV19
clone_size: few

cdr3_aa: CASRSRDRRTNTEAFF
cdr3_nt: TGTGCCAGTAGGTCACGGGACAGACGGACGAACACTGAAGCTTTCTTT
j_call: TRBJ1-1
d_call: TRBD1
v_call: TRBV19
clone_size: -

cdr3_aa: CASTLLAGGPEFF
cdr3_nt: TGTGCCAGCACCCTACTAGCGGGGGGGCCTGAGTTCTTC
j_call: TRBJ2-1
d_call: TRBD2
v_call: TRBV27
clone_size: -

cdr3_aa: CASSPGAGQGSGYTF
cdr3_nt: TGCGCCAGCAGCCCGGGAGCAGGACAGGGGAGTGGCTACACCTTC
j_call: TRBJ1-2
d_call: TRBD1
v_call: TRBV5-1
clone_size: -

cdr3_aa: CASSQGRDRGGEKLFF
cdr3_nt: TGTGCCAGCAGCCAAGGCAGGGACAGGGGAGGTGAAAAACTGTTTTTT
j_call: TRBJ1-4
d_call: TRBD1
v_call: TRBV3-1/TRBV3-2
clone_size: -

cdr3_aa: CASSHERGPRTDTQYF
cdr3_nt: TGTGCCAGCAGCCATGAGCGGGGCCCCCGCACAGATACGCAGTATTTT
j_call: TRBJ2-3
d_call: TRBD2
v_call: TRBV7-3
clone_size: -

cdr3_aa: CASSPLDRGRGGYTF
cdr3_nt: TGTGCCAGCTCACCCCTCGACAGGGGGCGCGGGGGCTACACCTTC
j_call: TRBJ1-2
d_call: TRBD1
v_call: TRBV18
clone_size: -

cdr3_aa: CASSIAADTQYF
cdr3_nt: TGTGCCAGTAGTATCGCGGCAGATACGCAGTATTTT
j_call: TRBJ2-3
d_call: -
v_call: TRBV19
clone_size: -

cdr3_aa: CASSLQGDTEAFF
cdr3_nt: TGTGCCAGCAGCTTACAGGGGGACACTGAAGCTTTCTTT
j_call: TRBJ1-1
d_call: TRBD1
v_call: TRBV7-3
clone_size: -

cdr3_aa: CASSPDSLNTEAFF
cdr3_nt: TGTGCCAGCAGCCCGGACAGTCTAAACACTGAAGCTTTCTTT
j_call: TRBJ1-1
d_call: -
v_call: TRBV6-5
clone_size: -

cdr3_aa: CASSQELAGNTGELFF
cdr3_nt: TGTGCCAGCAGCCAAGAACTAGCGGGGAACACCGGGGAGCTGTTTTTT
j_call: TRBJ2-2
d_call: TRBD2
v_call: TRBV3-1/TRBV3-2
clone_size: -

cdr3_aa: CASSLAGGGPGYTF
cdr3_nt: TGCGCCAGCAGTCTGGCGGGGGGTGGACCGGGCTACACCTTC
j_call: TRBJ1-2
d_call: -
v_call: TRBV5-1
clone_size: -

cdr3_aa: CANYARGVGANVLTF
cdr3_nt: TGTGCCAACTACGCCCGGGGAGTGGGGGCCAACGTCCTGACTTTC
j_call: TRBJ2-6
d_call: -
v_call: TRBV5-4
clone_size: -

cdr3_aa: CASSLQGSSPLHF
cdr3_nt: TGTGCCAGCAGCTTACAGGGTTCCTCACCCCTCCACTTT
j_call: TRBJ1-6
d_call: -
v_call: TRBV13
clone_size: -

cdr3_aa: CASSWGQGADTQYF
cdr3_nt: TGTGCCAGCAGTTGGGGACAGGGTGCAGATACGCAGTATTTT
j_call: TRBJ2-3
d_call: TRBD1
v_call: TRBV6-6
clone_size: -

cdr3_aa: CASSLGGQGGNEKLFF
cdr3_nt: TGTGCCAGCAGCTTAGGGGGACAGGGGGGTAATGAAAAACTGTTTTTT
j_call: TRBJ1-4
d_call: TRBD1
v_call: TRBV11-2
clone_size: -

cdr3_aa: CASSYGRLNTEAFF
cdr3_nt: TGTGCCAGCAGTTACGGCAGGCTTAACACTGAAGCTTTCTTT
j_call: TRBJ1-1
d_call: -
v_call: TRBV6-2/TRBV6-3
clone_size: -

cdr3_aa: CASSLHNQPQHF
cdr3_nt: TGTGCCAGCAGTTTACACAATCAGCCCCAGCATTTT
j_call: TRBJ1-5
d_call: -
v_call: TRBV12-3/TRBV12-4
clone_size: few

cdr3_aa: CASSPRLAYTDTQYF
cdr3_nt: TGTGCCAGCAGCCCGAGACTAGCTTACACAGATACGCAGTATTTT
j_call: TRBJ2-3
d_call: TRBD2
v_call: TRBV11-2
clone_size: -

cdr3_aa: CASSVDTGTNSPLHF
cdr3_nt: TGTGCCAGCAGCGTAGATACAGGGACAAATTCACCCCTCCACTTT
j_call: TRBJ1-6
d_call: -
v_call: TRBV9
clone_size: -

cdr3_aa: CASRQTGYYEQYF
cdr3_nt: TGCGCCAGCAGACAGACAGGGTACTACGAGCAGTACTTC
j_call: TRBJ2-7
d_call: TRBD1
v_call: TRBV5-1
clone_size: -

cdr3_aa: CASSPTSPVHEQFF
cdr3_nt: TGTGCCAGCAGCCCTACTAGCCCGGTCCATGAGCAGTTCTTC
j_call: TRBJ2-1
d_call: -
v_call: TRBV3-1/TRBV3-2
clone_size: few

cdr3_aa: CASSAWRNGYGYTF
cdr3_nt: TGTGCCAGCAGTGCTTGGCGTAACGGGTATGGCTACACCTTC
j_call: TRBJ1-2
d_call: -
v_call: TRBV2
clone_size: -

cdr3_aa: CASSLGAVAGDSTDTQYF
cdr3_nt: TGCGCCAGCAGCTTGGGGGCCGTAGCGGGGGATAGCACAGATACGCAGTATTTT
j_call: TRBJ2-3
d_call: TRBD2
v_call: TRBV5-1
clone_size: -

cdr3_aa: CASSQEGRGYSPLHF
cdr3_nt: TGCGCCAGCAGCCAAGAGGGGAGGGGGTACTCACCCCTCCACTTT
j_call: TRBJ1-6
d_call: -
v_call: TRBV4-1
clone_size: once

cdr3_aa: CASSLGETGGIYGYTF
cdr3_nt: TGCGCCAGCAGCTTGGGGGAGACAGGGGGAATCTATGGCTACACCTTC
j_call: TRBJ1-2
d_call: TRBD1
v_call: TRBV5-1
clone_size: -

cdr3_aa: CASSAASGGAYYNEQFF
cdr3_nt: TGTGCCAGCAGCGCGGCTAGCGGGGGGGCCTACTACAATGAGCAGTTCTTC
j_call: TRBJ2-1
d_call: TRBD2
v_call: TRBV5-6
clone_size: -

cdr3_aa: CSVDGGRGDEKLFF
cdr3_nt: TGCAGCGTTGATGGCGGGAGGGGTGATGAAAAACTGTTTTTT
j_call: TRBJ1-4
d_call: -
v_call: TRBV29-1
clone_size: -

cdr3_aa: CASSFLNEQFF
cdr3_nt: TGTGCCAGCAGTTTTCTCAATGAGCAGTTCTTC
j_call: TRBJ2-1
d_call: -
v_call: TRBV12-3/TRBV12-4
clone_size: many

cdr3_aa: CSVDDPGQTNYGYTF
cdr3_nt: TGCAGCGTTGATGATCCGGGACAAACCAACTATGGCTACACCTTC
j_call: TRBJ1-2
d_call: -
v_call: TRBV29-1
clone_size: -

cdr3_aa: CASSLLPGDTGELFF
cdr3_nt: TGCGCCAGCAGCCTTTTACCAGGGGACACCGGGGAGCTGTTTTTT
j_call: TRBJ2-2
d_call: -
v_call: TRBV5-1
clone_size: -

cdr3_aa: CSAGGRDYGYTF
cdr3_nt: TGCAGCGCAGGGGGCAGGGACTATGGCTACACCTTC
j_call: TRBJ1-2
d_call: TRBD1
v_call: TRBV29-1
clone_size: -

cdr3_aa: CASSFPNPTGTYEQYF
cdr3_nt: TGTGCCAGCAGCTTCCCCAACCCGACGGGGACCTACGAGCAGTACTTC
j_call: TRBJ2-7
d_call: -
v_call: TRBV11-3
clone_size: once

cdr3_aa: CASSYRGQKYYGYTF
cdr3_nt: TGTGCCAGCAGTTACAGGGGACAGAAATACTATGGCTACACCTTC
j_call: TRBJ1-2
d_call: TRBD1
v_call: TRBV6-5
clone_size: once

cdr3_aa: CASSHARQDQKLSNQPQHF
cdr3_nt: TGTGCCAGCAGCCACGCTAGACAGGACCAAAAATTAAGCAATCAGCCCCAGCATTTT
j_call: TRBJ1-5
d_call: -
v_call: TRBV4-2
clone_size: -

cdr3_aa: CASNQRTPSSGNTIYF
cdr3_nt: TGTGCCAGTAATCAACGGACACCAAGCTCTGGAAACACCATATATTTT
j_call: TRBJ1-3
d_call: -
v_call: TRBV19
clone_size: -

cdr3_aa: CASSESLPGHNSPLHF
cdr3_nt: TGTGCCAGCAGTGAATCCCTACCGGGACACAATTCACCCCTCCACTTT
j_call: TRBJ1-6
d_call: -
v_call: TRBV6-1
clone_size: -

cdr3_aa: CASSLTREGNSPLHF
cdr3_nt: TGCGCCAGCAGCTTGACGAGGGAGGGGAATTCACCCCTCCACTTT
j_call: TRBJ1-6
d_call: -
v_call: TRBV5-1
clone_size: -

cdr3_aa: CASSSGLRTDTQYF
cdr3_nt: TGTGCCAGCAGCTCGGGACTCCGCACAGATACGCAGTATTTT
j_call: TRBJ2-3
d_call: -
v_call: TRBV13
clone_size: -

cdr3_aa: CASSLASRVLAGLETQYF
cdr3_nt: TGCGCCAGCAGCTTGGCCTCGCGGGTACTAGCGGGTTTAGAGACCCAGTACTTC
j_call: TRBJ2-5
d_call: TRBD2
v_call: TRBV5-1
clone_size: -

cdr3_aa: CASSPVTGELFF
cdr3_nt: TGTGCCAGCAGCCCTGTGACCGGGGAGCTGTTTTTT
j_call: TRBJ2-2
d_call: -
v_call: TRBV3-1/TRBV3-2
clone_size: -

cdr3_aa: CASSPDRGYQPQHF
cdr3_nt: TGTGCCAGCAGCCCCGACAGGGGGTATCAGCCCCAGCATTTT
j_call: TRBJ1-5
d_call: TRBD1
v_call: TRBV2
clone_size: once

cdr3_aa: CASSLRGKGTPLHF
cdr3_nt: TGTGCCAGCAGTTTAAGAGGGAAGGGCACACCCCTCCACTTT
j_call: TRBJ1-6
d_call: -
v_call: TRBV27
clone_size: once

cdr3_aa: CASSFHRGATGELFF
cdr3_nt: TGTGCCAGCAGCTTTCACAGGGGGGCCACCGGGGAGCTGTTTTTT
j_call: TRBJ2-2
d_call: TRBD1
v_call: TRBV13
clone_size: -

cdr3_aa: CASTGTAMYQETQYF
cdr3_nt: TGTGCCAGCACCGGGACAGCCATGTACCAAGAGACCCAGTACTTC
j_call: TRBJ2-5
d_call: TRBD1
v_call: TRBV2
clone_size: -

cdr3_aa: CASSIAQGLLNEQFF
cdr3_nt: TGTGCCAGTAGTATAGCTCAGGGACTCCTCAATGAGCAGTTCTTC
j_call: TRBJ2-1
d_call: -
v_call: TRBV19
clone_size: -

cdr3_aa: CASSRIGGGAFDEQFF
cdr3_nt: TGTGCCAGCAGCCGAATTGGCGGGGGGGCTTTCGATGAGCAGTTCTTC
j_call: TRBJ2-1
d_call: TRBD2
v_call: TRBV11-2
clone_size: -

cdr3_aa: CASSWGQGRETQYF
cdr3_nt: TGTGCCAGCAGCTGGGGACAGGGGAGGGAGACCCAGTACTTC
j_call: TRBJ2-5
d_call: TRBD1
v_call: TRBV13
clone_size: -

cdr3_aa: CASSESPGGETQYF
cdr3_nt: TGTGCCAGCAGTGAATCCCCGGGGGGAGAGACCCAGTACTTC
j_call: TRBJ2-5
d_call: TRBD2
v_call: TRBV25-1
clone_size: once

cdr3_aa: CASSLEGNEQYF
cdr3_nt: TGCGCCAGCAGCTTGGAGGGGAACGAGCAGTACTTC
j_call: TRBJ2-7
d_call: -
v_call: TRBV5-1
clone_size: once

cdr3_aa: CASSSYGLAGGRTGELFF
cdr3_nt: TGTGCCAGCAGTTCCTATGGACTAGCGGGGGGTCGGACCGGGGAGCTGTTTTTT
j_call: TRBJ2-2
d_call: TRBD2
v_call: TRBV6-2/TRBV6-3
clone_size: -

cdr3_aa: CASSPPGTGDNQPQHF
cdr3_nt: TGTGCCAGTAGTCCCCCCGGGACAGGGGACAATCAGCCCCAGCATTTT
j_call: TRBJ1-5
d_call: TRBD1
v_call: TRBV19
clone_size: -